One sample yielded the 16 T cell receptor beta chains listed below, sequenced in a study of cytomegalovirus exposure and HLA in healthy donors. 60 Vbeta and 13 Jbeta primers were used in PCR. Assay used: immunoSEQ multiplex PCR; TCRdb lists only in-frame clones, some missing. The data contain some 130,000 clones, 80% of them singletons. The sequenced material came from PBMCs. Receptors were obtained from a man between 25 and 39 years old in good health and CMV-seronegative.

The chain links TRBV9 to TRBJ1-2; a possible D gene is TRBD1 (6 bases). V was pared by 0 bases and J by 1 base, with 10 bases between. Germline V gene data show CDR1 as SGDLS and CDR2 as YYNGEE. The CDR3 is 15 residues long. This chain's CDR3 is CASSVAGGRNYGYTF. In DNA, the CDR3 is TGTGCCAGCAGCGTAGCGGGGGGGCGTAACTATGGCTACACCTTC.

J is TRBJ2-5 and V is TRBV7-6; TRBD1 is a possible D gene (6 bases). CDR1 is SGHVS and CDR2 is FNYEAQ in the germline V gene. CDR3 length equals 15 residues. Trimming removed 5 bases from V and 5 bases from J, with 18 bases in between. In DNA form, the CDR3 reads TGTGCCAGCAGCCCTTTACAGGGACCGAGGGAGACCCAGTACTTC. It codes for CASSPLQGPRETQYF.

This clone was detected a few times. J is TRBJ2-1 and V is TRBV5-6; 7 bases agree with TRBD1. V shed 2 bases and J 4 bases; nucleotides not matched to a gene: 9. Germline loops: CDR1 SGHDT, CDR2 YYEEEE. The CDR3 has 16 amino acids. The CDR3 protein is CASSLKGGDVYNEQFF. The CDR3 DNA sequence: TGTGCCAGCAGCTTAAAAGGGGGCGATGTATACAATGAGCAGTTCTTC.

This clone appeared a few times. V and J are TRBV6-6 and TRBJ2-5; no clear D gene. CDR3 size: 11 residues. The V gene lost 6 bases and the J gene lost 4 bases, with 6 bases spanning the gap. Germline V CDR1 and CDR2: MNHNY, SVGAGI (reference sequence). This chain's CDR3 is CASSPRETQYF. CDR3 coding DNA: TGTGCCAGCAGCCCGAGAGAGACCCAGTACTTC.

The chain links TRBV7-6 to TRBJ2-7; 11 bases fit TRBD2. CDR3 length equals 13 residues. Trimming took 5 bases from V and 10 from J; bases not matched to a gene: 7. Germline V gene sequence: CDR1 SGHVS, CDR2 FNYEAQ. CDR3 nucleotides: TGTGCCAGCAGCACAAGACTAGCGGGACTTCAGTACTTC. It translates to CASSTRLAGLQYF. The complete variable domain, with remaining parts taken from reference TRBV7-6 and TRBJ2-7, reads GAGVSQSPRYKVTKRGQDVALRCDPISGHVSLYWYRQALGQGPEFLTYFNYEAQQDKSGLPNDRFSAERPEGSISTLTIQRTEQRDSAMYRCASSTRLAGLQYFGPGTRLTVT.

The gene calls are TRBV7-9 and TRBJ2-7; D is perhaps TRBD1 (6 bases). This CDR3 is built from 13 residues. The germline CDR1 and CDR2 sequences are SEHNR and FQNEAQ (reference sequence). V was pared by 5 bases and J by 2 bases, with 10 bases between. The CDR3 nucleotides read TGTGCCAGCAGCCAGGACAGCCCCTACGAGCAGTACTTC. Translating gives CASSQDSPYEQYF.

The V call is TRBV11-2, the J call TRBJ2-5, with a weak D call TRBD1 (5 bases). Trimming left V 5 bases short and J 7 bases short, with 11 bases between. Germline CDR1 is SGHAT and CDR2 is FQNNGV. The CDR3 is made up of 12 amino acids. The CDR3 DNA reads TGTGCCAGCAGCCCCGCCCAGGGGACCCAGTACTTC. This translates into CASSPAQGTQYF.

The chain carries TRBV10-2 and TRBJ2-1; 8 positions agree with TRBD2. Trimming removed 8 bases from V and 6 bases from J; junction bases left unmatched: 6. Germline-derived CDR1 and CDR2 are WSHSY and SAAADI. This CDR3 is 13 amino acids long. CDR3 bases: TGCGCCAGCCTAAAGCGGGAGCCCAATGAGCAGTTCTTC. Residues: CASLKREPNEQFF.

This chain connects TRBV6-5 to TRBJ2-5; 8 bases fit TRBD1. Judging by the DNA end, TRBJ2-7 fits better; the J call may be wrong. This CDR3 contains 15 residues. Germline V gives CDR1 MNHEY, CDR2 SVGAGI. The CDR3 sequence is CASSYSQGASYEQYF. CDR3 coding DNA: TGTGCCAGCAGTTACTCGCAGGGGGCCTCCTACGAGCAGTACTTC.

The V gene is TRBV20-1, the J gene TRBJ2-4; TRBD1 matches at 7 bases. The CDR3 consists of 11 residues. Germline V lookup: CDR1 DFQATT, CDR2 SNEGSKA (reference sequence). The ends lost 6 bases at V and 8 bases at J; junction bases unmatched: 4. The CDR3 protein is CSAKDRDIQYF. DNA for the CDR3: TGCAGTGCCAAAGACAGGGACATTCAGTACTTC.

The chain recombines TRBV6-5 with TRBJ1-2; possible D gene TRBD1, 6 bases. Germline CDR1 and CDR2: MNHEY and SVGAGI. Trimming took off 6 bases at V and 4 bases at J, with 12 bases between the two ends. The CDR3 contains 13 residues. CDR3 sequence reads: CASSSQGVYGYTF. In DNA, the CDR3 is TGTGCCAGCAGCTCACAGGGTGTCTATGGCTACACCTTC.

This chain uses TRBV4-1 with TRBJ2-3, with D perhaps matching TRBD2 (5 bases). This CDR3 is built from 16 residues. Trimming removed 4 bases from V and 2 bases from J, with 16 bases in between. Germline V gives CDR1 MGHRA, CDR2 YSYEKL. The CDR3 region has the DNA TGCGCCAGCAGCCGATATCGGGGAAGTCTCACAGATACGCAGTATTTT. This sequence encodes CASSRYRGSLTDTQYF.

The V call is TRBV18, the J call TRBJ1-1, with 8 bases aligning to TRBD1. From germline, CDR1 is KGHSH and CDR2 LQKENI. This CDR3 region has 15 residues. Germline trimming cut 6 bases from V and 1 base from J; bases unmatched to any gene: 7. The CDR3 bases are TGTGCCAGCTCGACCCGACAGGGGAGGAACACTGAAGCTTTCTTT. Its translation: CASSTRQGRNTEAFF.

V gene TRBV2 combines with J gene TRBJ1-2, with unresolved D. CDR1 and CDR2 from the germline V gene are SNHLY and FYNNEI. The CDR3 is 13 amino acids. Between the trimmed V and J ends, which lost 10 bases and 5 bases, there was a span of 17 bases. The CDR3, as DNA: TGTGCCACCACCCCTCAGGTCTTTTATGGCTACACCTTC. Translation: CATTPQVFYGYTF.

This clone was recorded a few times. The junction departs from the called germline gene at one end, perhaps through a read error. The rearrangement links TRBV28 to TRBJ2-4, with a tentative D call TRBD2 (6 bases). The CDR3 is made up of 15 amino acids. Germline CDR1 MDHEN, CDR2 SYDVKM. Here the CDR3 DNA reads TGTGCCAGCAGTTTAGAACGTGGGGGGACGGGGTCCCGGGTCTTC. Translated, it gives CASSLERGGTGSRVF.

This rearrangement joins TRBV27 to TRBJ1-5; maybe TRBD1 (6 bases). In germline, CDR1 is MNHEY, CDR2 SMNVEV (reference sequence). V was pared by 2 bases and J by 2 bases, with 16 bases between. The CDR3 consists of 17 residues. CDR3 in amino acids: CASSLNGPAGGNQPQHF. For the CDR3, the DNA is TGTGCCAGCAGTTTAAATGGTCCGGCAGGGGGCAATCAGCCCCAGCATTTT.